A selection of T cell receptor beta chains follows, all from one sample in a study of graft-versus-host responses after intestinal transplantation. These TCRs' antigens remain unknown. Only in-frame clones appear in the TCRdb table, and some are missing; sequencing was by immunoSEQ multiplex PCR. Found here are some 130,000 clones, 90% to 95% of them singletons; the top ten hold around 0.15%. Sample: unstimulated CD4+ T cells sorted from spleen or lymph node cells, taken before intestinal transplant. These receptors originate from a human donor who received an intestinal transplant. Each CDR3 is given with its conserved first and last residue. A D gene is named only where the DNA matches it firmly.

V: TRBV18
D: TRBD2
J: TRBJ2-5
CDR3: CASSPRLAGGTTQETQYF

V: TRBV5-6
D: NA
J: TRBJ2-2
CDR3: CASSLLAGASTGELFF

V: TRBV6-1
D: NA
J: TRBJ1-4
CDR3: CASRLQRDGTLFF

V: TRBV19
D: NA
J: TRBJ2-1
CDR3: CASSMMGIYNEQFF

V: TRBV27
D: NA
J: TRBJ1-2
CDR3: CASSLLQGYGYTF

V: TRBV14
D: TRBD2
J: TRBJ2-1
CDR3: CASSVLASSYNEQFF

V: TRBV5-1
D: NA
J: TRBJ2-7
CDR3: CASSLGLQGYEQYF

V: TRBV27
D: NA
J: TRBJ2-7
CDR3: CASSPEITYEQYF

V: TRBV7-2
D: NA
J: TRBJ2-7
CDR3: CASSRGGGGHEQYF

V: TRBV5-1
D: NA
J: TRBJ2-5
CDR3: CASSQKLASQETQYF

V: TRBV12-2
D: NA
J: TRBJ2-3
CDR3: CASRMGLGGDTDTQYF

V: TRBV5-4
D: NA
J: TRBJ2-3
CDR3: CASSLAGGKNTQYF

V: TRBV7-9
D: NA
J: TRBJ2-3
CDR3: CASSLEVGDTQYF

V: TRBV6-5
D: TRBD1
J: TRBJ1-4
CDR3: CASRQGKGEKLFF

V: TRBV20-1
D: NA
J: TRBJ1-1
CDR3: CSAEDNSKAFF